This T cell receptor (beta chain) is drawn from a study of shared clonotypes between healthy human individuals (dated by TCRdb to about 2020). For the study in its entirety: The cohort included three men and a couple of women between 18 and 49 years of age. Different laboratories and diverse techniques were used to prepare libraries and sequence TCR repertoires, to increase sequencing depth and limit assay-specific biases. For each donor, three plates each were used for CD4 naive and CD4 memory, two plates were used for CD8 naive, and one plate was used for CD8 memory. Each donor's leukapheresis produced roughly between about 0.9 and 9.5 billion PBMCs. To estimate repertoire size and how much clonotypes are shared between individuals, the study performed deep sequencing of blood TCR repertoires from about five healthy adults.

TCR CDR3 regions were amplified from genomic DNA by multiplex PCR using the deep immunoSEQ assay. Extracted genomic DNA from each cell subset was spread evenly across all wells of several immunoSEQ 96-well plates, with each plate serving as a replicate. For sorted subsets, about 200 ng genomic DNA, equal to 30,000 to 35,000 T cell genomes, was loaded into each replicate PCR. Purified libraries were quantified with a Qubit 3.0 fluorometer, sized on a Bioanalyzer 2100, and re-quantified with the KAPA Library Quantification kit. Every immunoSEQ 96-well plate was sequenced on a separate single-read 150-cycle Illumina NextSeq 550 flow cell. Under the source paper's analysis protocol: The immunoSEQ output contained only junctional sequences without quality scores, so filtering could not match that applied to full-length reads. Sequences were annotated with PyIR, a Python wrapper for IgBLAST v1.9, using IMGT germline references to assign V/J genes and CDR3. Any read was removed if the V/J assignment was weak (E-value above 1e-6), the CDR3 was missing, or the read contained stop codons, out-of-frame junctions, or ambiguous translated residues. V3J clonotypes were defined as sequences sharing the same inferred V gene, J gene, and CDR3 amino acid sequence. To compute the percentage overlap between repertoires, the number of shared unique clonotypes was divided by the size of the smaller repertoire. RTK rarefaction, the Chao1 estimator, and Recon v2.1 estimates of unobserved clonotypes were used to assess repertoire richness. Generation probabilities for all TCRbeta clonotypes obtained by the gDNA method from four donors were computed using OLGA. This is the immuneACCESS table as TCRdb keeps it, with only in-frame sequences that have V and J called. A part of the clones is gone; compared with another copy, unresolved V genes explain less than half, and the rest is unexplained. That table supplies the V and J calls and clone size; D and trimming were determined from the DNA. The sample contains hundreds of thousands of clones, approximately 96% of them found a single time. Clones ranked in the top ten supply around 0.1% of the sample.

The paper's findings and limits, for the study overall: Naive subsets generally had larger estimated clonotype richness than memory subsets. The genetic and exposure-history diversity represented was limited by the small number of donors. Pairwise subsampling indicated that sequencing depth was expected to affect the degree of clonotype sharing among donors. When a few donors were compared, the shared fraction of clonotypes was about 5% for naive CD4, 3.5% to 4% for naive CD8, 2.3% for memory CD4, and 0.4% for memory CD8. Sampling was limited to blood, and TCR repertoires in tissue likely differ from TCR repertoires in blood. Higher generation probabilities were observed for clonotypes shared by all four sorted-subset donors than for non-shared clonotypes. Rarefaction of sorted-subset datasets indicated incomplete sequencing despite the large sequencing depth.

In the case of this clone: The antigen it recognizes is unknown. No quality values exist for individual bases; no much larger clone is one base distant.

Trimmed from V: 5 bases; trimmed from J: 0 bases; junction bases lacking a gene match: 8. In the germline V gene, CDR1 corresponds to MDHEN and CDR2 to SYDVKM. The CDR3 sequence holds 19 residues, the cysteine and phenylalanine included. Only the CDR3 DNA is retained, 57 bases long and in frame from the first base. CD8 naive samples consisted of CD45RO-negative cells that were positively selected for CCR7, yielding a CD45RA+CCR7+ population without TemRA cells. The donors were healthy, HIV-negative adults who had no recently reported acute infections or vaccinations. All donors were Caucasian adults living in Nashville, Tennessee, USA. Blood was collected by leukapheresis, and PBMCs were isolated by Ficoll-Histopaque density gradient centrifugation and then cryopreserved in liquid nitrogen vapor phase. Purity and quantity of every magnetically sorted T cell population were checked by analytical flow cytometry. Each sorted fraction had its genomic DNA isolated and then quantified by UV absorbance on a Nanodrop 2000c.

Material: naive CD8+ T cells sorted from blood. The cell subset or site label here, explained by the study, means: CD45RA+CCR7+. The receptor was isolated from a woman under 40 in good health. In this chain, TRBV28 is recombined with TRBJ2-1; 15 bases in the junction line up with TRBD2. The nucleotide sequence is TGTGCCAGCAGTCCGTGGACTAGCGGGAGGGCAAGCTCCTACAATGAGCAGTTCTTC. It codes for CASSPWTSGRASSYNEQFF.